A single sample gave rise to the 8 T cell receptor beta chains below, sequenced in a study of response to subunit inactivated influenza vaccine. TCRdb recomputed calls from the RT-PCR reads with MiXCR, one row per CDR3 protein. The repertoire has a few hundred thousand distinct CDR3 sequences, 14% of them found once; the top ten carry over 8.5%. Specimen: PBMCs from blood, collected 12 days after vaccination. Receptors were obtained from a man aged 50-59 years who received an inactivated influenza vaccine.

This clonotype was observed a handful of times. This chain links TRBV5-1 with TRBJ2-1; TRBD2 matches 12 bases. This CDR3 comprises 16 residues. Germline V gene sequence: CDR1 SGHRS, CDR2 YFSETQ. V shed 0 bases, J shed 8 bases, and the junction held 6 bases outside the gene matches. Here the CDR3 reads CASSLETSGSTHEQFF. CDR3 sequence (DNA): TGCGCCAGCAGCTTGGAGACTAGCGGGAGTACGCATGAGCAGTTCTTC. Full variable domain (remainder filled in from reference TRBV5-1 and TRBJ2-1): KAGVTQTPRYLIKTRGQQVTLSCSPISGHRSVSWYQQTPGQGLQFLFEYFSETQRNKGNFPGRFSGRQFSNSRSEMNVSTLELGDSALYLCASSLETSGSTHEQFFGPGTRLTVL.

This clonotype has just a few counts. The genes are TRBV4-2 and TRBJ1-6; D is possibly TRBD1 (5 bases). Germline V gene sequence: CDR1 LGHNA, CDR2 YNFKEQ. This CDR3 region has 15 residues. The V end lost 2 bases, the J end lost 5 bases, and 10 bases lay between the germline ends. This CDR3 reads CASSQRDGHNSPLHF. The CDR3 DNA reads TGTGCCAGCAGCCAAAGGGACGGCCATAATTCACCCCTCCACTTT.

This clonotype came up a few times. V gene TRBV11-2 combines with J gene TRBJ2-2; possibly TRBD1 for D (6 bases). This CDR3 has 14 residues. Per the germline V gene, CDR1 is SGHAT and CDR2 is FQNNGV. The V and J ends lost 4 bases and 6 bases respectively, with 12 bases between them. The CDR3 DNA sequence: TGTGCCAGCAGCTACACGACAGGCCCCGGGGAGCTGTTTTTT. This gives the protein CASSYTTGPGELFF.

The chain links TRBV4-1 to TRBJ2-6; D ambiguous. V shed 4 bases and J shed 1 base, with 8 bases lying between them. The CDR3 is 15 residues long. Germline V gene sequence: CDR1 MGHRA, CDR2 YSYEKL. The CDR3 nucleotides read TGCGCCAGCAGCCGCCACGGGTCTGGGGCCAACGTCCTGACTTTC. The encoded protein is CASSRHGSGANVLTF.

Only a few counts were recorded for this clonotype. CDR3 sequence reads: CASSPSQGETQYF. The DNA of the CDR3 is TGTGCCAGCTCACCTTCCCAGGGGGAGACCCAGTACTTC. This chain links TRBV18 with TRBJ2-5, with D possibly being TRBD1 (6 bases). The CDR3 runs 13 residues. Trimming took off 3 bases at V and 5 bases at J, with 10 bases between the two ends. CDR1 KGHSH and CDR2 LQKENI come from the germline V gene. The complete variable domain, with remaining parts taken from reference TRBV18 and TRBJ2-5, reads NAGVMQNPRHLVRRRGQEARLRCSPMKGHSHVYWYRQLPEEGLKFMVYLQKENIIDESGMPKERFSAEFPKEGPSILRIQQVVRGDSAAYFCASSPSQGETQYFGPGTRLLVL.

This chain connects TRBV20-1 to TRBJ2-1; 11 bases fit TRBD2. Germline CDR1 reads DFQATT; CDR2 reads SNEGSKA (reference sequence). This CDR3 comprises 14 residues. Trimming removed 5 bases from V and 4 bases from J; junction bases left unmatched: 4. The CDR3 DNA reads as TGCAGTGCTCCCCCTAGCGGGAGGTACAATGAGCAGTTCTTC. Its translation: CSAPPSGRYNEQFF.

This clonotype turned up a few times. The rearrangement joins TRBV7-2 to TRBJ2-7, with TRBD2 as a possible D gene (5 bases). The CDR3 consists of 15 residues. Germline V CDR1 and CDR2: SGHTA, FQGNSA. Trimming pared 2 bases from V and 2 bases from J, leaving 13 bases between. CDR3: CASSLKVGGAYEQYF. In DNA form, the CDR3 reads TGTGCCAGCAGCTTAAAGGTCGGAGGAGCCTACGAGCAGTACTTC. Full variable domain (remainder filled in from reference TRBV7-2 and TRBJ2-7): GAGVSQSPSNKVTEKGKDVELRCDPISGHTALYWYRQSLGQGLEFLIYFQGNSAPDKSGLPSDRFSAERTGGSVSTLTIQRTQQEDSAVYLCASSLKVGGAYEQYFGPGTRLTVT.

The rearrangement joins TRBV5-1 to TRBJ2-5; the match to TRBD1 covers 7 bases. CDR1 is SGHRS, CDR2 YFSETQ, per germline. J lost 3 bases, V lost 0 bases, and 5 bases had no gene match. CDR3 length: 15 amino acids. The CDR3 DNA follows: TGCGCCAGCAGCTTGGTGGGGGACAGTAAAGAGACCCAGTACTTC. Protein sequence: CASSLVGDSKETQYF.